This record covers a single T cell receptor (beta chain). This clone has a handful of counts. Its target antigen remains unknown. Per-base qualities were not stored, and no clone one base away is much larger. The sample comes from a study of CD8+ T cells in alopecia areata (dated by TCRdb to about 2018). At the level of the whole study: The treated patients took part in an open-label pilot trial in which moderate-to-severe alopecia areata was treated with oral tofacitinib at 5 to 10 mg twice daily. Tofacitinib was administered for 6 to 18 months, and 6 months of follow-up off drug were then conducted to assess delayed response and recurrence. For the treated patients, the SALT score, which quantifies what percentage of scalp surface area is affected, served as the measure of disease severity. In both human patients and the C3H/HeJ mouse model, the study applied high-throughput TCRbeta sequencing to look at T cell clonal expansion in alopecia areata. On the human side, TCRbeta sequencing was run on scalp tissue and on sorted CD4+ and CD8+ peripheral blood T cells from healthy controls and from alopecia areata patients with either patchy or totalis/universalis disease. Tofacitinib-treated patients had biopsies at baseline and at 4 and 24 weeks of treatment, with a later scalp biopsy in several patients. Clonality in the scalp was compared among normal scalp (n=4), patchy alopecia areata scalp (n=8), and alopecia totalis/universalis scalp (n=8). RNA was extracted with the PAXgene miRNA kit for fixed scalp, the miRNeasy kit for PBMCs, and the RNeasy kit for mouse skin. TCRbeta CDR3 regions were amplified by immunoSEQ multiplex PCR with 35 Vbeta forward and 13 Jbeta reverse primers. The full study reports these points: Shared TCR sequences between patients were less evident than in mice, which may be partly attributable to HLA diversity in the patient population. Higher clonality and more expanded CD8+ clones were observed in lesional scalp than in normal scalp, particularly in alopecia totalis/universalis, a finding suggestive of antigenic drive. Scalp clonality and the number of expanded CD8+ clones among the top 100 scalp clones were significantly decreased by tofacitinib. Unlike mouse skin, which is dominated by gammadelta T cells, normal human skin has resident alphabeta T cells that are also sequenced, and this complicates analysis of the scalp TCR repertoire. Because the treated cohort was small and included a single nonresponder, larger studies are needed to assess links between baseline CD8+ expansion and response. Many expanded lesional clones persisted in scalp and blood during tofacitinib treatment, which may partly explain relapse after stopping treatment.

The method was the immunoSEQ multiplex PCR assay. To provide template for TCR sequencing, every sample had RNA extracted and reverse transcribed into cDNA. SuperScript III was used to make first-strand cDNA, primed with a 2:1 mix of oligo-dT and random hexamers. A synthetic immune receptor repertoire was used to measure amplification bias, and any remaining bias was corrected computationally. From the authors' description of their analysis: Raw reads were preprocessed for error removal, and CDR3 was defined according to IMGT conventions as running from the conserved cysteine to phenylalanine. Clonality was computed by normalizing Shannon entropy by log2 of the number of productive unique TCRs and subtracting the result from 1. Whether scalp clones were CD4 or CD8 was inferred by matching scalp TCRbeta sequences against CD4 and CD8 repertoires sorted from blood. In TCRdb, the immuneACCESS table is reduced to in-frame sequences with V and J assigned. These tables do not hold every clone; where another copy was compared, an unresolved V gene accounts for under half, and the others remain unexplained. V and J calls and clone size are those listed in that table; D and trimming were worked out from the DNA. In this sample the table shows over 150,000 clones, 40% to 65% of which occur a single time. Approximately 10% of the sample is in the top ten clones.

The cysteine opens and the phenylalanine closes a CDR3 of 16 amino acids. This entry keeps only the CDR3 DNA: 48 bases, framed from base 1. V loses 0 bases at its end and J loses 3 bases; junction bases beyond the gene matches: 6. CDR1 SNHLY and CDR2 FYNNEI are derived from the germline V gene. The time point label of this sample denotes: about 5 months on oral tofacitinib. The treatment or condition tag for this specimen amounts to: oral pan-JAK inhibitor, 5-10 mg twice daily. Lesional scalp punch biopsies and peripheral blood were obtained from alopecia areata patients. After PBMCs were isolated by density centrifugation and stained for CD3, CD4 and CD8, a FACSAria was used to sort CD4+ and CD8+ T cells.

This sample comprised CD8+ T cells sorted from blood, obtained at week 24, from a patient treated with tofacitinib. This receptor was identified in a human donor with alopecia areata. The chain employs TRBV2 and TRBJ2-5; 8 bases in between match TRBD1. The DNA reads as follows: TGTGCCAGCAGTGAAGCACGGCAGGGGGCCAAAGAGACCCAGTACTTC. It is translated as CASSEARQGAKETQYF.